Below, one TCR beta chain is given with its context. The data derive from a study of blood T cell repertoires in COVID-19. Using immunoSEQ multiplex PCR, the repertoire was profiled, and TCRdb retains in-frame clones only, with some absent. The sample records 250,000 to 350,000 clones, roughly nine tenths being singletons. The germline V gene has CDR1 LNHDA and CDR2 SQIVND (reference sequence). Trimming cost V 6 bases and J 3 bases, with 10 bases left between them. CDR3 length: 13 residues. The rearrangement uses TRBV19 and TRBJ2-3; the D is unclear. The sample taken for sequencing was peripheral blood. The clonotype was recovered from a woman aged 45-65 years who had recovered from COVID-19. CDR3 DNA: TGTGCCAGTAGCCCCCGTGAGACAGATACGCAGTATTTT. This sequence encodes CASSPRETDTQYF.